Below are 10 T cell receptor beta chains sequenced from a single sample in a study of blood T cell repertoires in COVID-19. Clones were read by immunoSEQ multiplex PCR, and TCRdb kept only the in-frame ones, dropping some. The repertoire holds 270,000 or so clones, with 75% to 90% as singletons. Sequenced: peripheral blood. These receptor sequences come from a woman in her thirties or forties who had recovered from COVID-19.

The chain has TRBV7-2 and TRBJ2-1; 9 nucleotides match TRBD2. CDR1 and CDR2 (germline): SGHTA, FQGNSA. The V segment lost 3 bases and the J segment 8 bases; nucleotides outside the gene matches: 5. This CDR3 contains 14 residues. CDR3 in DNA: TGTGCCAGCAGCTTCGGGACTAGCAGGGATGAGCAGTTCTTC. Protein: CASSFGTSRDEQFF.

The chain is built from TRBV28 and TRBJ2-3; 8 bases fit TRBD2. V gave up 5 bases and J gave up 5 bases; unmatched junction bases: 12. The CDR3 spans 16 residues. Germline V gene data show CDR1 as MDHEN and CDR2 as SYDVKM. The DNA for the CDR3 is TGTGCCAGCAGTCCCCGGTTTAGCGGGGAAATAGATACGCAGTATTTT. Its protein is CASSPRFSGEIDTQYF.

A single count supports this clone. The V and J genes are TRBV19 and TRBJ2-7; TRBD1 matches at 9 bases. Unmatched junction bases numbered 6, after V lost 5 bases and J lost 1 base. The CDR3 totals 15 residues. The germline V gene has CDR1 LNHDA and CDR2 SQIVND (reference sequence). The CDR3 reads CASSPQGTGSYEQYF. The CDR3 DNA reads TGTGCCAGTAGTCCACAGGGGACAGGGTCCTACGAGCAGTACTTC.

This chain uses TRBV14 with TRBJ2-1; 13 bases are a match to TRBD2. Trimming took 3 bases from V and 5 from J; bases not matched to a gene: 4. Germline V lookup: CDR1 SGHDN, CDR2 FVKESK. The CDR3 is made up of 16 amino acids. The CDR3: CASSHFGLAGDNEQFF. CDR3 in DNA: TGTGCCAGCAGCCATTTTGGACTAGCGGGAGACAATGAGCAGTTCTTC.

The V call is TRBV18, the J call TRBJ1-1; TRBD1 matches 7 bases. V lost 3 bases, J lost 2 bases, and 9 bases stayed unmatched. The CDR3 contains 16 residues. Looked up from germline, CDR1 is KGHSH and CDR2 is LQKENI. CDR3 region: CASSPNRGRLNTEAFF. Here the CDR3 DNA reads TGTGCCAGCTCACCTAACAGGGGTAGGCTAAACACTGAAGCTTTCTTT.

The chain carries TRBV18 and TRBJ1-4, with 9 positions matching TRBD1. Germline V gene data show CDR1 as KGHSH and CDR2 as LQKENI. V lost 3 bases and J lost 8; bases outside the gene matches: 7. The CDR3 length is 15 residues. As DNA, the CDR3 is TGTGCCAGCTCACCGCCTCCCGGGACAGGGGAAAAACTGTTTTTT. Amino acids: CASSPPPGTGEKLFF.

The V call is TRBV30, the J call TRBJ1-2; TRBD1 matches 12 bases. CDR3 length: 13 amino acids. Germline assignment: CDR1 GTSNPN and CDR2 SVGIG (reference sequence). V gave up 5 bases and J gave up 7 bases; unmatched junction bases: 5. CDR3 sequence (DNA): TGTGCCTGGGGGGACAGGGGGCCGAGTGGCTACACCTTC. Translating gives CAWGDRGPSGYTF.

The chain joins TRBV10-3 to TRBJ2-1; D might be TRBD1 (6 bases). V was shortened by 6 bases and J by 6 bases, with 15 bases between the two germline ends. The germline V gene encodes CDR1 ENHRY and CDR2 SYGVKD. The CDR3 is 14 residues long. For the CDR3, the DNA is TGTGCCATCAGGGAACCTACAGGGTTCAATGAGCAGTTCTTC. Its translation is CAIREPTGFNEQFF.

This chain connects TRBV7-9 to TRBJ2-5, with 9 bases matching TRBD2. J was trimmed by 5 bases and V by 4 bases; bases with no gene match: 8. The germline gives CDR1 SEHNR, CDR2 FQNEAQ (reference sequence). CDR3 length: 15 residues. The chain's CDR3 is CASSSLAGAWETQYF. The DNA of the CDR3 is TGTGCCAGCAGCTCTTTAGCGGGAGCGTGGGAGACCCAGTACTTC.

The rearrangement uses TRBV5-6 and TRBJ2-7; TRBD1 agrees at 7 bases. The CDR3 sequence is 13 residues long. Germline-derived CDR1 and CDR2 are SGHDT and YYEEEE. J gave up 5 bases and V 1 base, and 3 bases lay outside the gene matches. The CDR3 DNA reads TGTGCCAGCAGCTTGACAGGGGTCGACGAGCAGTACTTC. It specifies CASSLTGVDEQYF.